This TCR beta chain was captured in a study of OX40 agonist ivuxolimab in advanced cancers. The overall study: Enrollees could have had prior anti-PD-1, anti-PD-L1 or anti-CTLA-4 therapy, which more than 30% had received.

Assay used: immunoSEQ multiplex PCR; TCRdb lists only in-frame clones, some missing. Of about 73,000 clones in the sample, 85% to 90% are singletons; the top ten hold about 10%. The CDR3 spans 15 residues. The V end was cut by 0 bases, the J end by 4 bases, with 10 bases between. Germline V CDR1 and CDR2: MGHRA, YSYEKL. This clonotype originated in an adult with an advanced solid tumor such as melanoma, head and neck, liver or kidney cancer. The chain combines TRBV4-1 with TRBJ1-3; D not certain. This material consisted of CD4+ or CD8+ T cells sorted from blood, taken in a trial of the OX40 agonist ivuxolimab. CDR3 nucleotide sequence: TGCGCCAGCAGCCAAGACGAAGGGCAAGGAAACACCATATATTTT. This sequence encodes CASSQDEGQGNTIYF.